This TCR beta chain was retrieved from a study of blood T cells in healthy people across ages. The overall study: Per two T cells, template switching captured roughly one barcoded beta molecule.

Germline V gene data show CDR1 as MNHEY and CDR2 as SMNVEV (reference sequence). The CDR3 totals 16 residues. Between the trimmed V and J ends, which lost 5 bases and 0 bases, there was a span of 17 bases. Donors gave 9 to 10 milliliters of peripheral blood apiece. The use of a sample-barcoded 5' primer and a J-beta primer mix characterized a second PCR of about 7 to 12 cycles. Each CDR3 protein gets one entry after TCRdb re-called the 5' RACE reads with MiXCR. Of roughly 800,000 distinct CDR3 sequences listed, 25% are singletons. This clonotype has only a few counts. These data were likewise used in another study, on T cells of mothers and their children.

The rearrangement joins TRBV27 to TRBJ2-7; unclear D gene. This TCR was sampled from a boy aged 5-17 years in good health. The sequencing input was blood. The CDR3 region is CASSGIASLGSYEQYF. Here the CDR3 DNA reads TGTGCCAGCAGTGGAATTGCCTCGCTCGGCTCCTACGAGCAGTACTTC.